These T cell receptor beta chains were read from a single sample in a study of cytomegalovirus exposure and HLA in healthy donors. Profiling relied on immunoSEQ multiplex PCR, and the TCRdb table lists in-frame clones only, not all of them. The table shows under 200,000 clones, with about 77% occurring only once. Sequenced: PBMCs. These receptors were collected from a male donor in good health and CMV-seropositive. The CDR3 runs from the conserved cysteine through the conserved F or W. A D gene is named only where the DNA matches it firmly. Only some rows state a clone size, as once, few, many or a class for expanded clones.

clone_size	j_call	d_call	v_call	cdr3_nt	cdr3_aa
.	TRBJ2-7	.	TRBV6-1	TGTGCCAGCAGTGAGGCAGGCCCCTACGAGCAGTACTTC	CASSEAGPYEQYF
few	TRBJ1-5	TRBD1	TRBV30	TGTGCCTGGAGTCCCCGGGACAGGGGCCTTGGGAGCAATCAGCCCCAGCATTTT	CAWSPRDRGLGSNQPQHF
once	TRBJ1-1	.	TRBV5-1	TGCGCCAGCAGCCCCACCCGGGGGTCCTACACTGAAGCTTTCTTT	CASSPTRGSYTEAFF
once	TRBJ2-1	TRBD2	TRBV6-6	TGTGCCAGCGGCCGGACTAGCGGGGATTCCTACAATGAGCAGTTCTTC	CASGRTSGDSYNEQFF
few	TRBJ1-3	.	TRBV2	TGTGCCAGCAGGGACTCTTACCTCCGGGACAAGCCTGGAAACACCATATATTTT	CASRDSYLRDKPGNTIYF
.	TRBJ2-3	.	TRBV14	TGTGCCAGCAGCCAAGATTTGGCAGGGGCTAGCACAGATACGCAGTATTTT	CASSQDLAGASTDTQYF
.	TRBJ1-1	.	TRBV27	TGTGCCAGCAGTAGGCTTCGGGTTACTGAAGCTTTCTTT	CASSRLRVTEAFF
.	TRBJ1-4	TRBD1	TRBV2	TGTGCCAGCAGTGAGGGACAGGGGATTGGAAAACTGTTTTTT	CASSEGQGIGKLFF
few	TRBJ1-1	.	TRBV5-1	TGCGCCAGCAGCTTGGACGGGTTGGACACTGAAGCTTTCTTT	CASSLDGLDTEAFF
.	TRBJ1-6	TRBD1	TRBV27	TGTGCCAGCAGCCGGACAGGGACCTATAATTCACCCCTCCACTTT	CASSRTGTYNSPLHF
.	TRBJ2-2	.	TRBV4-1	TGCGCCAGCAGCCAAGATGGGAGGGGGGCCAACACCGGGGAGCTGTTTTTT	CASSQDGRGANTGELFF
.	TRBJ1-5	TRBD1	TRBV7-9	TGTGCCAGCAGCATATTAGGACAGGACCAGCATTTT	CASSILGQDQHF
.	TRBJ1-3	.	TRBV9	TGTGCCAGCAGCCCCCGTGGAGGATCTGGAAACACCATATATTTT	CASSPRGGSGNTIYF
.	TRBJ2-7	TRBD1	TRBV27	TGTGCCAGCAGTTTGGACTCCGGGACAGCCTACGAGCAGTACTTC	CASSLDSGTAYEQYF